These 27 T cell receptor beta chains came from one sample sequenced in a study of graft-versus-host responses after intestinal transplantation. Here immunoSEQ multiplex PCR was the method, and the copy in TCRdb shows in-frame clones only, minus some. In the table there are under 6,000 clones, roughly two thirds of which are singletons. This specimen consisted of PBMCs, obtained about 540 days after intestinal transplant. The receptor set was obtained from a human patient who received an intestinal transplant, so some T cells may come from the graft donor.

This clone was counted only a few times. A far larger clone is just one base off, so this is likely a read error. The CDR3 sequence is CASSLRGADYEQYF. The CDR3 region has the DNA TGCGCCAGCAGCTTAAGGGGCGCGGATTACGAGCAGTACTTC. The chain uses TRBV5-1 and TRBJ2-7, with TRBD1 as a possible D gene (5 bases). CDR1 and CDR2 from the germline V gene are SGHRS and YFSETQ. The CDR3 contains 14 residues. V gave up 2 bases and J gave up 4 bases, with 13 bases separating them.

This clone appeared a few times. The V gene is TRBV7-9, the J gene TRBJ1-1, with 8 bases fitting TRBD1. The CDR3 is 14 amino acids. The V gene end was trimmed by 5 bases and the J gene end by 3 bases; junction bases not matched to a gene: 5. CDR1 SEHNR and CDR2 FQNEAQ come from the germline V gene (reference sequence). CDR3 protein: CASSVQGGDTEAFF. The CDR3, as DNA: TGTGCCAGCAGCGTACAGGGGGGCGACACTGAAGCTTTCTTT. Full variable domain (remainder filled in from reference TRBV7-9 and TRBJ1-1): DTGVSQNPRHKITKRGQNVTFRCDPISEHNRLYWYRQTLGQGPEFLTYFQNEAQLEKSRLLSDRFSAERPKGSFSTLEIQRTEQGDSAMYLCASSVQGGDTEAFFGQGTRLTVV.

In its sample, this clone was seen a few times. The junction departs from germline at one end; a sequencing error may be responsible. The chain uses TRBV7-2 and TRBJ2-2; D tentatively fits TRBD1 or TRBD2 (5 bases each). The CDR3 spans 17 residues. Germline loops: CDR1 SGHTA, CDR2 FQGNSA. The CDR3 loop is CASSQAPGRKDTGELFF. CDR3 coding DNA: TGCGCCAGCAGCCAGGCCCCAGGGAGAAAGGACACCGGGGAGCTGTTTTTT.

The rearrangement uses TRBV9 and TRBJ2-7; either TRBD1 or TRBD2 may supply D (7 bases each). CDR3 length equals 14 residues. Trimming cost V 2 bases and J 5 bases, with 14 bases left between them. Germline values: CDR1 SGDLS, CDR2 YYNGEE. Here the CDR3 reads CASSVRGGQDEQYF. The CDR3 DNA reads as TGTGCCAGCAGCGTCAGGGGGGGTCAGGACGAGCAGTACTTC.

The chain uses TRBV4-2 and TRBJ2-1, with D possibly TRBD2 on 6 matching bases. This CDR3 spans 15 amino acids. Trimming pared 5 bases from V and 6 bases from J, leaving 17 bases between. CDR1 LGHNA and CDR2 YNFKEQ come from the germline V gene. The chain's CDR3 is CASSLARGPLNEQFF. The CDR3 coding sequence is TGTGCCAGCAGCTTAGCGCGGGGCCCCCTCAATGAGCAGTTCTTC.

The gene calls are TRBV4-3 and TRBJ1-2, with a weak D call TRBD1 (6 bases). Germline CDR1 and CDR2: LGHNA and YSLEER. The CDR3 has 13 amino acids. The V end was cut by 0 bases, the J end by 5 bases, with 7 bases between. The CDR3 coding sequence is TGCGCCAGCAGCCAAGAGGGGGCTTATGGCTACACCTTC. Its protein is CASSQEGAYGYTF.

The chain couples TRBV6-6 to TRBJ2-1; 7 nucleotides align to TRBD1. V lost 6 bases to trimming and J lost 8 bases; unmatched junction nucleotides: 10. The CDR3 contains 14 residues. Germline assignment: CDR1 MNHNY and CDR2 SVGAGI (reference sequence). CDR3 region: CASRETGPRDEQFF. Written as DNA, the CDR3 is TGTGCCAGCAGGGAGACAGGGCCTAGGGATGAGCAGTTCTTC.

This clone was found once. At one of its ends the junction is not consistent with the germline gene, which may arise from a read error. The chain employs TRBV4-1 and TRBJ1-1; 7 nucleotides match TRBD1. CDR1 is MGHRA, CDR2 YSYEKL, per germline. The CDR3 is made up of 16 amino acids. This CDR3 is CASTQEQGKGYTEAFF. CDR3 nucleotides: TGCGCCAGCACCCAAGAACAGGGGAAGGGGTACACTGAAGCTTTCTTT.

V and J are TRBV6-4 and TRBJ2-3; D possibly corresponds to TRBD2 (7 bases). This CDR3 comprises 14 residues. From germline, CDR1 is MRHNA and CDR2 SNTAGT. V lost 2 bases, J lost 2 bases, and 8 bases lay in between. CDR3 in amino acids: CASSDGGATDTQYF. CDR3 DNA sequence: TGTGCCAGCAGTGACGGGGGGGCCACAGATACGCAGTATTTT.

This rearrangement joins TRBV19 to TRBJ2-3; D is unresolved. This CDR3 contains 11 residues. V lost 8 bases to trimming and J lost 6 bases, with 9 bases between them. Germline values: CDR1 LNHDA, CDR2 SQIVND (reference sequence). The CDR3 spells CASGLGDTQYF. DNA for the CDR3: TGTGCCAGTGGCCTAGGCGATACGCAGTATTTT.

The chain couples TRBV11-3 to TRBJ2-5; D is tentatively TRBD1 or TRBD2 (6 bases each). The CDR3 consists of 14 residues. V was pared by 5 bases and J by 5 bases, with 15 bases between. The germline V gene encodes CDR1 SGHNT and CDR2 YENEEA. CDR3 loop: CASSRRGGLETQYF. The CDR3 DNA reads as TGTGCCAGCAGCCGCAGAGGGGGGCTGGAGACCCAGTACTTC.

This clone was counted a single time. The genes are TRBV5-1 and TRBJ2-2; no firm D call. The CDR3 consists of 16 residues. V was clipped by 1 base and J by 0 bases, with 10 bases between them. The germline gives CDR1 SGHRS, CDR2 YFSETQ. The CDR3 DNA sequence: TGCGCCAGCAGCTTGCCTGCCCTTTCGAACACCGGGGAGCTGTTTTTT. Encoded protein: CASSLPALSNTGELFF.

The CDR3, as DNA: TGCGCCAGCAGCGATTCAGGGTTCACCGGGGAGCTGTTTTTT. Translated, it gives CASSDSGFTGELFF. This sequence joins TRBV5-1 and TRBJ2-2; possibly TRBD1 for D (5 bases). CDR3 length equals 14 residues. Deletions cut 4 bases from V and 4 bases from J, with 11 bases between. Looked up from germline, CDR1 is SGHRS and CDR2 is YFSETQ.

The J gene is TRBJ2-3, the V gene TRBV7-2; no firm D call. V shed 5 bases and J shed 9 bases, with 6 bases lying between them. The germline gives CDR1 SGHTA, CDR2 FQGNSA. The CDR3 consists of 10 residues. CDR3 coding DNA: TGTGCCAGCAGCCGCGAGACGCAGTATTTT. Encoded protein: CASSRETQYF.

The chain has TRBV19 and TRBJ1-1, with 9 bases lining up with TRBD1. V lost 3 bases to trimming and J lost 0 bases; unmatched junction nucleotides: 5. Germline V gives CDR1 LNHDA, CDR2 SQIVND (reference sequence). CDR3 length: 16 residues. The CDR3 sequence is CASSISHRGLNTEAFF. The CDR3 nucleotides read TGTGCCAGTAGTATTTCACACAGGGGGCTGAACACTGAAGCTTTCTTT.

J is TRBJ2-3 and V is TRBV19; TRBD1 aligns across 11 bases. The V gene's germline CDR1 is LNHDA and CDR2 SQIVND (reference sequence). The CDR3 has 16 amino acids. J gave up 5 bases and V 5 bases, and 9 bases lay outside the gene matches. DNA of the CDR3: TGTGCCAGTAGTGTCCCACCGGGACAGGGGGAAGATACGCAGTATTTT. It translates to CASSVPPGQGEDTQYF. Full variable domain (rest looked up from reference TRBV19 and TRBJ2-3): DGGITQSPKYLFRKEGQNVTLSCEQNLNHDAMYWYRQDPGQGLRLIYYSQIVNDFQKGDIAEGYSVSREKKESFPLTVTSAQKNPTAFYLCASSVPPGQGEDTQYFGPGTRLTVL.

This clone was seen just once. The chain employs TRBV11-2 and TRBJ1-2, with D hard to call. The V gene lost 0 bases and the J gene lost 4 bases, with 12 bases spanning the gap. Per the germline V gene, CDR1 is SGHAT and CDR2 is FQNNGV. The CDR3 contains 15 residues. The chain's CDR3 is CASSLDTIGSYGYTF. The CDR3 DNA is TGTGCCAGCAGCTTAGACACCATTGGTAGCTATGGCTACACCTTC.

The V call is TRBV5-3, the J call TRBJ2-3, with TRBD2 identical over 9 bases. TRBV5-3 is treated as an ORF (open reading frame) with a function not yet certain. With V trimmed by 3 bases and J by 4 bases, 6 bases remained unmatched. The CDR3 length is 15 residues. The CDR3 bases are TGTGCCAGAAGCTCGGGAGCGGGGGGACCAGATACGCAGTATTTT. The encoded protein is CARSSGAGGPDTQYF.

DNA for the CDR3: TGTGCCAGCAATAGCCCAGGCGGAGGGGAGCAGTACTTC. It translates to CASNSPGGGEQYF. The genes are TRBV25-1 and TRBJ2-7, with D perhaps TRBD2 (6 bases). The CDR3 has 13 amino acids. Germline lookup yields CDR1 MGHDK and CDR2 SYGVNS. Trimming left V 7 bases short and J 7 bases short, with 17 bases between.

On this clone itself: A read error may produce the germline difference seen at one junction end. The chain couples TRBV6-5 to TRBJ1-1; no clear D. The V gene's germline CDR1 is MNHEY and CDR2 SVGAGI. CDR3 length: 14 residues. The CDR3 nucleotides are TGTGCCAGCAGCTACTCGACACTGAACACTGAAGCTTTCTTT. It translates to CASSYSTLNTEAFF.

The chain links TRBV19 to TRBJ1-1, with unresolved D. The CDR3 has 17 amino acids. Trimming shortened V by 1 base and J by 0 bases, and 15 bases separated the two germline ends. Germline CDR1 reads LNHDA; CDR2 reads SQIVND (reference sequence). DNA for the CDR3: TGTGCCAGTAGTATAGGCTGGACGGGAACCATGAACACTGAAGCTTTCTTT. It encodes CASSIGWTGTMNTEAFF.

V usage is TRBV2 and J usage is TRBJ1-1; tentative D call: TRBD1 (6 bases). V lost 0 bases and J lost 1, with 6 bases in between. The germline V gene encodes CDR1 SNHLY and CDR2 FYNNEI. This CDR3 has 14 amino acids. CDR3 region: CASSEATGNTEAFF. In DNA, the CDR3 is TGTGCCAGCAGTGAAGCGACAGGGAACACTGAAGCTTTCTTT.

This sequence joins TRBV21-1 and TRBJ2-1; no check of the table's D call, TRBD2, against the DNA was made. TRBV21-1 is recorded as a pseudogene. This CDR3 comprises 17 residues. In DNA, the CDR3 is TGTGCCAGCAGAAGCAAGCTAGTACACCATTCCGACAATGAGCAGTTCTTC. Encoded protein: CASRSKLVHHSDNEQFF.

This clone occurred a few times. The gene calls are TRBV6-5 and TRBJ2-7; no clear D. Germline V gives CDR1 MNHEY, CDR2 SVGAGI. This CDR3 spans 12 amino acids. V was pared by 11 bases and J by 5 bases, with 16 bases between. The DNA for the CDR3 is TGTGCCTCCCAAGGGTCAGGCGACGAGCAGTACTTC. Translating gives CASQGSGDEQYF.

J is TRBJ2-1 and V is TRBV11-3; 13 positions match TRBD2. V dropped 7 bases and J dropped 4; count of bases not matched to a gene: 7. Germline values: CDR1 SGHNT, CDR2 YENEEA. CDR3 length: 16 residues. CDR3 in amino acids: CASNHGGLAGYNEQFF. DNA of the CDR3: TGTGCCAGCAACCATGGGGGACTAGCGGGGTACAATGAGCAGTTCTTC.

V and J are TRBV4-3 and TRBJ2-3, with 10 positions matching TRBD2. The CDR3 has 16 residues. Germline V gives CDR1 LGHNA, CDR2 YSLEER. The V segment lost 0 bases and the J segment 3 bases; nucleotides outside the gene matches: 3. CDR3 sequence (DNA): TGCGCCAGCAGCCAAGATGTACTAGCGGGGACAGATACGCAGTATTTT. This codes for CASSQDVLAGTDTQYF.

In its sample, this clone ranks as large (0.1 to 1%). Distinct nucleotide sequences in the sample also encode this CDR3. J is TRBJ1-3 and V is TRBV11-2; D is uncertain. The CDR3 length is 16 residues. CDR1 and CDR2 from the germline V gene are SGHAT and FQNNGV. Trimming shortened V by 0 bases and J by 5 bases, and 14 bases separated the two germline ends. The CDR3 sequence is CASSLEGPRRRNTIYF. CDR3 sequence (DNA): TGTGCCAGCAGCTTAGAGGGCCCGCGCCGCAGAAACACCATATATTTT.